The T cell receptor beta chain described here comes from a study of blood T cell repertoires in COVID-19. Study context: Sites across the United States, Italy and Spain contributed samples from acute and convalescent COVID-19. Sources were T cells, B-cell-depleted T cells, or PBMCs; the material itself was cDNA or gDNA.

As handled by the study authors: The authors estimated nucleated cell counts from reference gene primer amplification. TCRdb's table, derived via immunoSEQ multiplex PCR, lists solely in-frame clones and lacks some. The V and J calls and clone size were taken over from that table, and D and trimming were inferred from the DNA. Of a few hundred thousand clones listed, roughly 88% are singletons. From germline, CDR1 is SGHRS and CDR2 YFSETQ. Between the trimmed V and J ends, which lost 8 bases and 0 bases, there was a span of 12 bases. The CDR3 consists of 13 residues. This TCR came from a woman in her twenties or thirties who had recovered from COVID-19. The rearrangement uses TRBV5-1 and TRBJ2-7, with D perhaps matching TRBD1 (6 bases). The sequenced sample consisted of peripheral blood. CDR3 sequence: CASARDNSYEQYF. The CDR3 coding sequence is TGCGCCAGTGCCCGGGACAACTCCTACGAGCAGTACTTC.